What follows are 8 T cell receptor beta chains derived from one specimen sequenced in a study of T-cell memory formation after mild COVID-19. TCRdb re-derived calls from the 5' RACE reads in MiXCR, one entry per CDR3 protein. The data contain hundreds of thousands of distinct CDR3 sequences, about a sixth of them singletons. Sequencing input: PBMCs or a T cell subset sorted from them (not recorded which). The source of these receptors is a man aged 18 to 35 who had mild COVID-19 (a few samples of this study predate the infection). Cell type and time point are not known.

DNA for the CDR3: TGTGCCAGCAGTTACCAGGGCAAAGCTTTCTTT. It encodes CASSYQGKAFF. V and J are TRBV6-5 and TRBJ1-1, with a weak D call TRBD1 (5 bases). There are 11 residues in the CDR3. V was pared by 2 bases and J by 9 bases, with 7 bases between. Looked up from germline, CDR1 is MNHEY and CDR2 is SVGAGI.

This clonotype was seen a few times. The gene calls are TRBV12-3 or TRBV12-4 and TRBJ2-2; D may be TRBD1 (6 bases). This CDR3 has 15 amino acids. Trimming shortened V by 3 bases and J by 4 bases, and 12 bases separated the two germline ends. As DNA, the CDR3 is TGTGCCAGCAGTTTGTTCACAGGGATCACCGGGGAGCTGTTTTTT. Translating it yields CASSLFTGITGELFF.

The gene calls are TRBV20-1 and TRBJ2-1; no reliable D call. Trimming removed 2 bases at V and 7 bases at J, with 9 bases between. This CDR3 is built from 12 residues. Germline-derived CDR1 and CDR2 are DFQATT and SNEGSKA (reference sequence). CDR3 bases: TGCAGTGCTAGACGTGGGCGGAATGAGCAGTTCTTC. Amino acid sequence: CSARRGRNEQFF.

Only a few counts were recorded for this clonotype. The gene calls are TRBV27 and TRBJ2-2; D remains unclear. This CDR3 region has 13 residues. Per the germline V gene, CDR1 is MNHEY and CDR2 is SMNVEV (reference sequence). V was cut by 2 bases and J by 6 bases, with 7 bases left in between. CDR3 in DNA: TGTGCCAGCAGTTTACGGCATTCCGGGGAGCTGTTTTTT. Translating gives CASSLRHSGELFF.

The rearrangement uses TRBV5-1 and TRBJ2-3, with 8 bases identical to TRBD1. Germline V gives CDR1 SGHRS, CDR2 YFSETQ. There are 17 residues in the CDR3. The ends lost 0 bases at V and 6 bases at J; junction bases unmatched: 12. Written as DNA, the CDR3 is TGCGCCAGCAGCTTGGCCCCAGGGGGCTTGTCGGTCGATACGCAGTATTTT. As protein: CASSLAPGGLSVDTQYF.

At least ten counts were recorded for this clonotype. The genes are TRBV6-5 and TRBJ2-1; D gene uncertain. The CDR3 contains 12 residues. V was trimmed by 2 bases and J by 6 bases, leaving 5 bases between them. Germline-derived CDR1 and CDR2 are MNHEY and SVGAGI. The CDR3: CASSYVGNEQFF. CDR3 sequence (DNA): TGTGCCAGCAGTTACGTTGGCAATGAGCAGTTCTTC.

The gene calls are TRBV29-1 and TRBJ1-3, with D unclear. The length of the CDR3 is 14 residues. Trimming removed 4 bases at V and 0 bases at J, with 10 bases between. The germline CDR1 and CDR2 sequences are SQVTM and ANQGSEA. CDR3 DNA sequence: TGCAGCGTTGTCCCGGGGTTCTCTGGAAACACCATATATTTT. Translated: CSVVPGFSGNTIYF.

This clonotype was observed at least ten times. This rearrangement joins TRBV11-3 to TRBJ2-1; 7 bases map to TRBD2. With V trimmed by 5 bases and J by 5 bases, 12 bases remained unmatched. Germline CDR1 SGHNT, CDR2 YENEEA. The CDR3 is made up of 16 amino acids. The CDR3 loop reads CASSPLRGGLDNEQFF. CDR3 DNA: TGTGCCAGCAGCCCCCTAAGGGGAGGGTTAGACAATGAGCAGTTCTTC.